This T cell receptor beta chain was found in a study of CD8+CD57+ T cells in acquired aplastic anemia. Study-wide context: Isolated CD4+ and CD8+ cells, once sorted, yielded DNA averaging roughly 3.4 ug.

This clonotype was found many times. The CDR3 has 14 amino acids. From germline, CDR1 is SGHRS and CDR2 YFSETQ. Trimming removed 4 bases at V and 2 bases at J, with 12 bases between. Genomic DNA acted as the template from which TCR beta VDJ combination and CDR3 sequence profiling were carried out. In TCRdb, the reads were re-called with MiXCR into one record per CDR3 protein. The sample holds approximately 380,000 distinct CDR3 sequences; about two thirds are singletons and the top ten take approximately 4%. Specimen: sorted CD4+, CD8+, or CD8+CD57+ T cells (not recorded which) from PBMCs. The source is a human donor in good health, serving as a control. The J gene is TRBJ2-5, the V gene TRBV5-1, with no clear D. The CDR3 reads CASSERPSQETQYF. The CDR3 DNA reads as TGCGCCAGCAGCGAGAGACCGTCACAAGAGACCCAGTACTTC.